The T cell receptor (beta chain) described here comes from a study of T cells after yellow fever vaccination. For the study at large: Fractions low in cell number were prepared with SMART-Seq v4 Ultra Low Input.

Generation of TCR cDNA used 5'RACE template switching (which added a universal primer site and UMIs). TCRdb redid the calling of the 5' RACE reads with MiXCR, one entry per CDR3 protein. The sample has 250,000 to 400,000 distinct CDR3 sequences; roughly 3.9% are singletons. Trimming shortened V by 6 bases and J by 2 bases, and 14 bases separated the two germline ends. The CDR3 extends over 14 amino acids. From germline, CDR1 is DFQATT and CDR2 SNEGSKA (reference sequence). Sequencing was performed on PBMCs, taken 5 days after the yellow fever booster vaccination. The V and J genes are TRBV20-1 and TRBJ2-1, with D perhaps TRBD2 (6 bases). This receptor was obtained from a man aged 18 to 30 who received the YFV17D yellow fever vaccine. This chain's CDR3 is CSAVRGFTYNEQFF. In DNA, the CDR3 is TGCAGTGCCGTCCGGGGGTTCACCTACAATGAGCAGTTCTTC.